This TCR beta chain was identified in a study of PD-L1 blockade in urothelial cancer (dated by TCRdb to 2016 to 2017). Looking at the study overall: Every patient began therapy around 2014 and was given atezolizumab 1,200 mg intravenously every 3 weeks. In the same patients who had TCR sequencing, pretreatment tumors also underwent whole exome sequencing and RNA sequencing. Five patients were excluded from tumor TCR analyses because tumors from two patients failed quality control and three patients had no tumor available. Patients had an ECOG performance status of 0 or 1 and had received between 0 and 3 prior chemotherapy regimens. Durable clinical benefit was achieved by nine patients but not by the remaining 20. Tumor samples yielded a median of roughly 1,400 T cells and approximately 1,000 unique TCRs, with median clonality about 0.096 and T cell proportion 0.097 to 0.1. Pretreatment tumor samples and matched peripheral blood, collected serially before and after atezolizumab treatment, underwent TCR sequencing. Durable clinical benefit was defined as a progression-free survival longer than 6 months, and TCR features were additionally tested against progression-free survival and overall survival. The study, an exploratory multi-omic analysis, examined somatic, immune and clinical correlates of response to PD-L1 blockade with atezolizumab in urothelial cancer. Approximately 30 patients had pretreatment blood TCR-seq, about 25 had at least one posttreatment blood collection, and about 25 had tumor TCR-seq. About 90% of the roughly 29 patients were males with bladder-origin urothelial cancer, and about 65% of the roughly 30 reported a prior smoking history. Broad study findings and their caveats: A higher proportion of tumor-infiltrating T lymphocytes was found in patients with durable benefit (n ≈ 25, Mann-Whitney p = 0.047). Small sample size (n of about 29) and many exploratory analyses mean the results are intended to be hypothesis-generating. Among patients with durable benefit, tumor-associated TCR clones showed greater expansion in peripheral blood 3 weeks after treatment started (n ≈ 24, p = 0.022). Tumor samples were FFPE, not collected immediately before treatment, and only one sample per patient was used, possibly missing heterogeneity.

Synthetic TCR analog templates were spiked into each PCR so that absolute template abundance could be estimated from read counts. In FFPE tumors, housekeeping genes were amplified and quantified as a way to estimate usable DNA and compute T cell fraction. TCRbeta CDR3 regions were amplified from genomic DNA with bias-controlled V and J gene primers using the immunoSEQ assay. Rearranged TCRbeta segments were sequenced at approximately 20X coverage. Concerning the study's data processing: Sequencing errors were corrected by clustering, and CDR3s were annotated against IMGT so that V, D and J genes could be assigned. Only productive TCRbeta rearrangements were used in downstream analyses, excluding out-of-frame or stop-codon sequences. To compute clonality, Shannon entropy was normalized by the log of the number of unique productive sequences and then subtracted from one. Clones differing between time points or between blood and tumor were identified using Fisher's exact test with Benjamini-Hochberg correction, with an adjusted p below 0.01 applied as the threshold. The table was pulled from immuneACCESS by TCRdb, which kept in-frame rearrangements only. Such tables lose some clones; where checked, under half of the loss comes from unresolved V genes, and the rest has no known cause. V, J and clone size derive from that table, while D and trimming were established from the DNA sequence. Within this sample are thousands of clones, with 37% of them counted one time only. The ten largest clones represent more than 15% of the sample.

Read against the paper, the sample's time point label means: pretreatment tumor sample. A total of 29 patients with locally advanced or metastatic urothelial carcinoma, treated at Memorial Sloan Kettering on a trial protocol, made up the cohort. All tumor tissue used for sequencing was obtained before atezolizumab dosing. The Qiagen DNeasy Blood extraction kit was used to purify genomic DNA from total PBMCs and tumor samples. Comments on this clone: Its antigen is currently not known. No per-base quality is available; no much larger clone lies one base away.

The receptor's source is a man between 60 and 70 years old with urothelial cancer. Source: tumor tissue, taken before atezolizumab (anti-PD-L1) treatment.

The CDR3 has the sequence CASREGQGADTQYF. In nucleotides, the sequence is TGCGCCAGCAGGGAAGGACAGGGAGCAGATACGCAGTATTTT. Recombination linked TRBV10-2 to TRBJ2-3, and 8 junctional nucleotides match TRBD1. The germline V gene supplies CDR1 WSHSY and CDR2 SAAADI. The CDR3 starts with the cysteine, ends with the phenylalanine, and has 14 residues. Only the CDR3 portion is preserved as DNA: 42 bases, with reading frame beginning at the first base. V ends up 6 bases short and J 4 bases short, with an unmatched junction base count of 6.